A single sample is the source of the 24 T cell receptor beta chains below, sequenced in a study of blood T cell repertoires in COVID-19. TCRdb's copy holds only in-frame clones and misses some; the assay was immunoSEQ multiplex PCR. The sample lists 55,000 to 70,000 clones, more than 75% seen once, with roughly 22% in the top ten. Sequencing was done on a sample of peripheral blood. All receptors derive from a woman aged 55-75 years with acute or convalescent COVID-19.

This clone was picked up one time. CDR3 coding DNA: TGTGCCAGCACCCTAGGGGCGGGGGGTAGACGATATACGCAGTATTTT. Protein product: CASTLGAGGRRYTQYF. V is TRBV11-1 and J is TRBJ2-3; TRBD2 agrees at 8 bases. The V gene's germline CDR1 is SGHAT and CDR2 FQDESV (reference sequence). Losses at the gene ends were 7 bases for V and 7 bases for J; bases not matched to a gene: 16. This CDR3 is 16 amino acids long.

The chain joins TRBV10-3 to TRBJ1-1; 9 bases are a match to TRBD1. With 3 bases clipped from V and 3 bases from J, the junction kept 8 bases outside the gene matches. Germline-derived CDR1 and CDR2 are ENHRY and SYGVKD. This CDR3 comprises 16 residues. The CDR3 sequence is CAISDRGTGRDTEAFF. CDR3 DNA sequence: TGTGCCATCAGTGATCGGGGGACAGGGCGGGACACTGAAGCTTTCTTT.

The DNA of the CDR3 is TGTGCCAGCAGCATAGTGGAACGGGGTCAATACGAGCAGTACTTC. This gives the protein CASSIVERGQYEQYF. This sequence joins TRBV7-2 and TRBJ2-7; tentatively, D is TRBD2 (5 bases). The ends were cut back, 5 bases at V and 4 bases at J, with 18 bases in the middle. The CDR3 length is 15 residues. The germline gives CDR1 SGHTA, CDR2 FQGNSA.

The V call is TRBV3-1 (or the pseudogene TRBV3-2), the J call TRBJ1-6, with D unclear. V was cut by 1 base and J by 9 bases, with 4 bases left in between. This CDR3 has 12 amino acids. Per the germline V gene, CDR1 is LGHDT and CDR2 is YNNKEL (reference sequence). The CDR3 reads CASSQAGSPLHF. CDR3 bases: TGTGCCAGCAGCCAAGCGGGTTCACCCCTCCACTTT.

The chain joins TRBV5-1 to TRBJ1-4, with D unclear. The V gene's germline CDR1 is SGHRS and CDR2 YFSETQ. The CDR3 consists of 15 residues. The V and J ends lost 0 bases and 8 bases respectively, with 14 bases between them. CDR3 in DNA: TGCGCCAGCAGCTTGGCCATCGGGGTGGGCGAAAAACTGTTTTTT. Encoded protein: CASSLAIGVGEKLFF.

The V call is TRBV30, the J call TRBJ2-3; D is perhaps TRBD2 (5 bases). V lost 2 bases to trimming and J lost 2 bases, with 11 bases between them. Per germline, CDR1 GTSNPN and CDR2 SVGIG (reference sequence). This CDR3 comprises 14 residues. The CDR3 bases are TGTGCCTGGAGTCAGACGGGGTACACAGATACGCAGTATTTT. Its translation: CAWSQTGYTDTQYF.

The rearrangement uses TRBV6-1 and TRBJ1-1; D remains ambiguous. Germline V CDR1 and CDR2: MNHNS, SASEGT. Trimming cost V 2 bases and J 6 bases, with 10 bases left between them. The CDR3 has 13 residues. CDR3 in amino acids: CASSETLVAEAFF. The CDR3 DNA follows: TGTGCCAGCAGTGAAACGTTAGTGGCTGAAGCTTTCTTT.

The sample holds a few counts of this clone. The chain combines TRBV19 with TRBJ1-1, with D possibly matching TRBD1 (5 bases). The ends were cut back, 2 bases at V and 3 bases at J, with 10 bases in the middle. CDR1 is LNHDA and CDR2 is SQIVND in the germline V gene (reference sequence). The length of the CDR3 is 14 residues. The CDR3 sequence: CASSINRGDTEAFF. CDR3 bases: TGTGCCAGTAGTATAAATAGGGGCGACACTGAAGCTTTCTTT.

The gene calls are TRBV27 and TRBJ1-6; TRBD1 agrees at 7 bases. J lost 0 bases, V lost 5 bases, and 16 bases had no gene match. The CDR3 runs 20 residues. Germline lookup yields CDR1 MNHEY and CDR2 SMNVEV (reference sequence). In DNA, the CDR3 is TGTGCCAGCAGTAACACCATTGGGACAGCGCCCAGCTCCTATAATTCACCCCTCCACTTT. Amino acids: CASSNTIGTAPSSYNSPLHF.

This clone was detected only a few times. This sequence joins TRBV7-2 and TRBJ2-1, with 12 positions matching TRBD2. V was clipped by 2 bases and J by 5 bases; unmatched bases: 4. Germline V gene data show CDR1 as SGHTA and CDR2 as FQGNSA. This CDR3 region has 16 residues. Here the CDR3 DNA reads TGTGCCAGCAGCTTATCTAGCGGGGGGGCCGACAATGAGCAGTTCTTC. Its translation is CASSLSSGGADNEQFF.

This clone was picked up a small number of times. The V and J genes are TRBV4-2 and TRBJ1-2; D gene ambiguous. This CDR3 comprises 14 residues. CDR1 is LGHNA and CDR2 is YNFKEQ in the germline V gene. V lost 4 bases and J lost 8, with 17 bases in between. CDR3 DNA sequence: TGTGCCAGCAGCCTTCCCGGAGGATCGGGGGGCTACACCTTC. Amino acids: CASSLPGGSGGYTF.

The V call is TRBV3-1 (or the pseudogene TRBV3-2), the J call TRBJ1-1; perhaps TRBD1 as D (6 bases). Trimming took off 3 bases at V and 1 base at J, with 12 bases between the two ends. Germline CDR1 is LGHDT and CDR2 is YNNKEL (reference sequence). This CDR3 is built from 15 residues. The CDR3 DNA follows: TGTGCCAGCAGCCACCGACCGGGACAGAACACTGAAGCTTTCTTT. It codes for CASSHRPGQNTEAFF.

The chain combines TRBV6-5 with TRBJ1-1; D uncertain. Germline values: CDR1 MNHEY, CDR2 SVGAGI. The CDR3 length is 14 residues. Deletions cut 0 bases from V and 11 bases from J, with 16 bases between. Here the CDR3 DNA reads TGTGCCAGCAGTTACTCGAAGTCCGCCTCAGCGGCTTTCTTT. Its translation is CASSYSKSASAAFF.

This rearrangement joins TRBV27 to TRBJ2-6; 8 nucleotides align to TRBD1. Germline lookup yields CDR1 MNHEY and CDR2 SMNVEV (reference sequence). Germline trimming cut 6 bases from V and 2 bases from J; bases unmatched to any gene: 12. This CDR3 has 18 residues. CDR3 nucleotide sequence: TGTGCCAGCAGCCAGGACAGGGCTAACCAGGCTGGGGCCAACGTCCTGACTTTC. Its protein product is CASSQDRANQAGANVLTF.

The gene calls are TRBV3-1 (or the pseudogene TRBV3-2) and TRBJ2-3, with D unclear. The CDR3 is made up of 14 amino acids. The V gene lost 1 base and the J gene lost 4 bases, with 9 bases spanning the gap. Germline-derived CDR1 and CDR2 are LGHDT and YNNKEL (reference sequence). The CDR3 DNA reads as TGTGCCAGCAGCCAAGCGTTAGTTGCAGATACGCAGTATTTT. Its protein is CASSQALVADTQYF.

The chain recombines TRBV7-2 with TRBJ2-7; the match to TRBD1 covers 9 bases. V trimming: 4 bases; J trimming: 3 bases; junction bases outside the gene matches: 4. The CDR3 sequence is 14 residues long. Germline CDR1 is SGHTA and CDR2 is FQGNSA. The CDR3 DNA reads as TGTGCCAGCAGCTCCTACAGGGGGCTCTACGAGCAGTACTTC. It specifies CASSSYRGLYEQYF.

The chain combines TRBV5-1 with TRBJ2-6; TRBD2 matches 7 bases. V was clipped by 4 bases and J by 1 base; unmatched bases: 17. The CDR3 is 20 amino acids. Germline CDR1 reads SGHRS; CDR2 reads YFSETQ. The chain's CDR3 is CASSGGVPGVIASGANVLTF. The DNA for the CDR3 is TGCGCCAGCAGCGGGGGGGTCCCGGGCGTAATTGCGTCTGGGGCCAACGTCCTGACTTTC.

The J gene is TRBJ2-2, the V gene TRBV7-9; D perhaps matches TRBD2 (5 bases). CDR3 size: 14 residues. V lost 5 bases and J lost 5, with 12 bases in between. Germline V gene data show CDR1 as SEHNR and CDR2 as FQNEAQ (reference sequence). CDR3 sequence reads: CASSPRTQTGELFF. For the CDR3, the DNA is TGTGCCAGCAGCCCGAGGACTCAGACCGGGGAGCTGTTTTTT. Full variable domain (remainder filled in from reference TRBV7-9 and TRBJ2-2): DTGVSQNPRHKITKRGQNVTFRCDPISEHNRLYWYRQTLGQGPEFLTYFQNEAQLEKSRLLSDRFSAERPKGSFSTLEIQRTEQGDSAMYLCASSPRTQTGELFFGEGSRLTVL.

The chain has TRBV30 and TRBJ2-2, with 11 positions matching TRBD2. Germline loops: CDR1 GTSNPN, CDR2 SVGIG (reference sequence). The CDR3 has 14 amino acids. V was pared by 8 bases and J by 0 bases, with 2 bases of the junction left unmatched. The CDR3 protein is CAALAGANTGELFF. CDR3 coding DNA: TGTGCCGCACTAGCGGGAGCGAACACCGGGGAGCTGTTTTTT.

The chain recombines TRBV5-6 with TRBJ2-7, with 7 bases matching TRBD2. Losses at the gene ends were 4 bases for V and 3 bases for J; bases not matched to a gene: 10. Germline V gene sequence: CDR1 SGHDT, CDR2 YYEEEE. CDR3 length: 15 residues. CDR3 protein: CASSDMTSGGYEQYF. CDR3 DNA sequence: TGTGCCAGCAGCGATATGACCTCGGGGGGCTACGAGCAGTACTTC.

The rearrangement links TRBV29-1 to TRBJ1-1; TRBD1 might be the D (6 bases). The CDR3 is 13 residues long. The germline V gene encodes CDR1 SQVTM and CDR2 ANQGSEA. Trimming took 3 bases from V and 3 from J, leaving 11 bases between them. The CDR3 DNA reads TGCAGCGTTGAGGACAGCTTAGACACTGAAGCTTTCTTT. This encodes CSVEDSLDTEAFF.

This clone was counted once. The chain recombines TRBV2 with TRBJ2-5; 7 bases fit TRBD1. The CDR3 has 13 residues. After removal of 7 bases from V and 5 bases from J, the junction contained 7 bases not matched to a gene. Looked up from germline, CDR1 is SNHLY and CDR2 is FYNNEI. CDR3 nucleotides: TGTGCCAGCAAGGACAGGTCATTTGAGACCCAGTACTTC. Translation gives CASKDRSFETQYF.

The V gene is TRBV2, the J gene TRBJ1-5; 7 bases map to TRBD1. With 4 bases clipped from V and 6 bases from J, the junction kept 3 bases outside the gene matches. CDR1 is SNHLY, CDR2 FYNNEI, per germline. This CDR3 spans 13 amino acids. The CDR3 loop reads CASSGTGGQPQHF. The CDR3 nucleotides are TGTGCCAGCAGTGGGACAGGTGGTCAGCCCCAGCATTTT.

The chain joins TRBV6-2 or TRBV6-3 to TRBJ2-7; 7 bases line up with TRBD1. The CDR3 has 11 amino acids. CDR1 and CDR2 (germline): MNHEY, SVGEGT. J lost 10 bases, V lost 5 bases, and 5 bases had no gene match. The CDR3 DNA follows: TGTGCCAGCAGTCACGGGACAGAACAGTACTTC. Amino acids: CASSHGTEQYF.